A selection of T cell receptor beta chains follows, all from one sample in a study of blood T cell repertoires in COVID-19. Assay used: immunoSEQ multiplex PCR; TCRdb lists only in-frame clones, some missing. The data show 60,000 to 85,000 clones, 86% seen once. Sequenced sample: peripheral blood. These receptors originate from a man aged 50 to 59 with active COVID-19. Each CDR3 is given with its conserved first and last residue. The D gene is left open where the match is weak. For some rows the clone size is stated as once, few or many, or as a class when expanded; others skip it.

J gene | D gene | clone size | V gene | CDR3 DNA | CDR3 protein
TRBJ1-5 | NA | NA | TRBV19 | TGTGCCAGTAGTGTCAATAGCAATCAGCCCCAGCATTTT | CASSVNSNQPQHF
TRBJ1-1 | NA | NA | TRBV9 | TGTGCCAGCAGCCCAGAAGGGGTTCTTGAAGCTTTCTTT | CASSPEGVLEAFF
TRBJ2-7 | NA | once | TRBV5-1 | TGCGCCAGCAGCGACGGGAACCTCGAGCAGTACTTC | CASSDGNLEQYF
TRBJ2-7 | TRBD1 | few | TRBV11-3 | TGTGCCAGCAGCTTAGAAGGCAGGGGGTCCCACGAGCAGTACTTC | CASSLEGRGSHEQYF
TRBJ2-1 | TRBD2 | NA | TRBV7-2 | TGTGCCATCACGCACCAGCGGGGGGGCCTGGGCTCCTACAATGAGCAGTTCTTC | CAITHQRGGLGSYNEQFF
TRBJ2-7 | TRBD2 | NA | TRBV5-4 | TGTGCCGCATCTAGCGGGTTGAGCTCCTACGAGCAGTACTTC | CAASSGLSSYEQYF
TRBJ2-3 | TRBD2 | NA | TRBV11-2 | TGTGCCAGCAGCTTGCGCCGACTAGCGGGGGGGCTGAATACGCAGTATTTT | CASSLRRLAGGLNTQYF
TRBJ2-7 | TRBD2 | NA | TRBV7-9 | TGTGCCAGCAGGGGTGGGACTAGCGGTTCGTACGAGCAGTACTTC | CASRGGTSGSYEQYF
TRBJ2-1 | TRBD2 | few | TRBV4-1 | TGCGCCAGCAGCCAAGATTGGAGCAGTAGGGGAGGGAATGAGCAGTTCTTC | CASSQDWSSRGGNEQFF
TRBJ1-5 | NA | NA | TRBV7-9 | TGTGCCAGCAGTACCATAACAGATCAGCCCCAGCATTTT | CASSTITDQPQHF
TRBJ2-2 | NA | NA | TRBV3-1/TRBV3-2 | TGTGCCAGCAGCCTTACGAACACCGGGGAGCTGTTTTTT | CASSLTNTGELFF
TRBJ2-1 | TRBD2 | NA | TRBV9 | TGTGCCAGCAGTCGGGGGGGAGGGACGCTTGGTGAGCAGTTCTTC | CASSRGGGTLGEQFF
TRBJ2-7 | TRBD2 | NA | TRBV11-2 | TGTGCCAGCAGCTTAGAGGGACTAGCGGGAATTTACGAGCAGTACTTC | CASSLEGLAGIYEQYF
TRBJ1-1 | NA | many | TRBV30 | TGTGCCTGGAGTGCCCCCTCCCTAAACAGGGTGGGCGTCTTGGACACTGAAGCTTTCTTT | CAWSAPSLNRVGVLDTEAFF
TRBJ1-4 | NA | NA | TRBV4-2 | TGTGCCAGCAGCCAAGATGGAAGGGGGGAAAAACTGTTTTTT | CASSQDGRGEKLFF
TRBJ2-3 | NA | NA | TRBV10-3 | TGTGCCATCAGTGTGGGCGGGACCACAGATACGCAGTATTTT | CAISVGGTTDTQYF
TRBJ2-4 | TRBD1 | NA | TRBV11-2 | TGTGCCAGCAGCTTGACACAGGGGGCTAAAAACATTCAGTACTTC | CASSLTQGAKNIQYF
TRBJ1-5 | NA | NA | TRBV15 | TGTGCCACCAGCAGAGGGCAGGGGAATCAGCCCCAGCATTTT | CATSRGQGNQPQHF
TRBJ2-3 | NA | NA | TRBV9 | TGTGCCAGCAGCGTAGGGCCCGGGTTTGGCACAGATACGCAGTATTTT | CASSVGPGFGTDTQYF
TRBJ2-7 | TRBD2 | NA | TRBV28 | TGTGCCAGCAGTTTACCGGGGACTAAAGTCTACGAGCAGTACTTC | CASSLPGTKVYEQYF
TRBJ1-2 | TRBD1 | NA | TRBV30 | TGTGCCTGGAGTGTACAACGAGGGGGCGGCGGCTACACCTTC | CAWSVQRGGGGYTF
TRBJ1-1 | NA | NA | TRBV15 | TGTGCCACCAGCAGTCAGATGAACACTGAAGCTTTCTTT | CATSSQMNTEAFF
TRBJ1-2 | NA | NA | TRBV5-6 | TGTGCCAGCAGCCCGACCGGGAACAGAGGTGGCTACACCTTC | CASSPTGNRGGYTF
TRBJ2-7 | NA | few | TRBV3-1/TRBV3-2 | TGTGCCAGCAGCCAAGCCGGGTACGAGCAGTACTTC | CASSQAGYEQYF
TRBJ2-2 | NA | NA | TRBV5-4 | TGTGCCAGCAGTCCGACAGGCAGTAAGATCACCGGGGAGCTGTTTTTT | CASSPTGSKITGELFF
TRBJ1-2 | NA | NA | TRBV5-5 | TGTGCCAGCAGTCAGATTTCGGCAGGGAACTATGGCTACACCTTC | CASSQISAGNYGYTF
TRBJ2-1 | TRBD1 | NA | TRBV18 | TGTGCCAGCTCATCGGGACAGGGGGGATACAATGAGCAGTTCTTC | CASSSGQGGYNEQFF
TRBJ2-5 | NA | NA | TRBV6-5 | TGTGCCAGCAGCGGGGGGCGGGTTCCTGGGGAGACCCAGTACTTC | CASSGGRVPGETQYF
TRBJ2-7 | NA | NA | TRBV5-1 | TGCGCCAGCAGCTTGGGCTCGGGGGGCTGGTACGAGCAGTACTTC | CASSLGSGGWYEQYF
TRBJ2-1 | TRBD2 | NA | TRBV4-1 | TGCGCCAGCAGCCAAGAGACTAGCGGACACAATGAGCAGTTCTTC | CASSQETSGHNEQFF
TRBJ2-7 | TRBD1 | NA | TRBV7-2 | TGTGCCAGCAGCGTCGGGACAGTCTCCTACGAGCAGTACTTC | CASSVGTVSYEQYF
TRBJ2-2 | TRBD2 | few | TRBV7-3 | TGTGCCAGCAGCCCGTATTCTAGCGGGAGTTTTGGCGGGGAGCTGTTTTTT | CASSPYSSGSFGGELFF
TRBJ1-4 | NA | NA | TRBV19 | TGTGCCAGTAGCCAACAGGGACCACTGTTTTTT | CASSQQGPLFF
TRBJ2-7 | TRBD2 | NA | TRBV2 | TGTGCCAGCACCACTAGCGGGAGTTGGTACGAGCAGTACTTC | CASTTSGSWYEQYF
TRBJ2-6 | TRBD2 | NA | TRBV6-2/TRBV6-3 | TGTGCCAGCAGTTATCCGGGACTAGTTCCTGGGGCCAACGTCCTGACTTTC | CASSYPGLVPGANVLTF
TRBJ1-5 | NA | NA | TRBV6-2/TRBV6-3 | TGTGCCAGCAGTTACATGGCGGATAGCAATCAGCCCCAGCATTTT | CASSYMADSNQPQHF
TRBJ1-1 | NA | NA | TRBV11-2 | TGTGCCAGCAGCTTAGGGGCCAGGAACACTGAAGCTTTCTTT | CASSLGARNTEAFF
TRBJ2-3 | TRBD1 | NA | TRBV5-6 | TGTGCCAGCAGCGTGAACAGGGGCTCGGGCACAGATACGCAGTATTTT | CASSVNRGSGTDTQYF
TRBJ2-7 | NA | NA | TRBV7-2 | TGTGCCAGCAGCTTAGATACGCAGGGTGACGAGCAGTACTTC | CASSLDTQGDEQYF
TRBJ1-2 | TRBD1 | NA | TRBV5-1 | TGCGCCAGCAGCTTGGCCCCAGGACAGGCAAACTATGGCTACACCTTC | CASSLAPGQANYGYTF
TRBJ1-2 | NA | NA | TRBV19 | TGTGCCAGTAGCGGGACATTTTATGGCTACACCTTC | CASSGTFYGYTF
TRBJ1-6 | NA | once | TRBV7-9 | TGTGCCAGCAGCTTAGGGGTTACCGCGGGTTCACCCCTCCACTTT | CASSLGVTAGSPLHF
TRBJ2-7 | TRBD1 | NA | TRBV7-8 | TGTGCCAGCAGCCCCCGGGACAGCGGCTACGAGCAGTACTTC | CASSPRDSGYEQYF
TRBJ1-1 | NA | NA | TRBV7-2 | TGTGCCAGCAGCTTAGCCCGCGGACCGGGGACTTTCTTT | CASSLARGPGTFF
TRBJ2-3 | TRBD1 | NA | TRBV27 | TGTGCCAGCAGTCTCAACAAGATACAGGGGGCAGATACGCAGTATTTT | CASSLNKIQGADTQYF
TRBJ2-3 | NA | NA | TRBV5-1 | TGCGCCAGCAGCTTTCAGGGAACAGATACGCAGTATTTT | CASSFQGTDTQYF
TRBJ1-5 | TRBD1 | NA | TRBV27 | TGTGCCAGCAGTTTTTCAGGGGGTAGCAATCAGCCCCAGCATTTT | CASSFSGGSNQPQHF
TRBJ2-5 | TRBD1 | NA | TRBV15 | TGTGCCACCGCTGGACTCAGGGGGGAGACCCAGTACTTC | CATAGLRGETQYF
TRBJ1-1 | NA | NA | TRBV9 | TGTGCCAGCAGCCAATCGACAGGTCCGAGGAGGACTGAAGCTTTCTTT | CASSQSTGPRRTEAFF
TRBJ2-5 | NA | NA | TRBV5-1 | TGCGCCAGCAGCTTCGGGATAGGCGGGGAGACCCAGTACTTC | CASSFGIGGETQYF
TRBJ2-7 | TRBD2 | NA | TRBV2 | TGTGCCAGCATGCTTGACGGTTCGGCGGGGGAAGTCGAGCAGTACTTC | CASMLDGSAGEVEQYF
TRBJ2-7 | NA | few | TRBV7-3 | TGTGCCAGCAGCTTAGATGCAGGGGACGAGCAGTACTTC | CASSLDAGDEQYF
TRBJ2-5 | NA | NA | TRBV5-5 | TGTGCCAGCACCGAGGGGACTGCGGTAAAGACCCAGTACTTC | CASTEGTAVKTQYF
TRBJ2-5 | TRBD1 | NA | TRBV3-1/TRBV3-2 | TGTGCCAGCAGCCAAGTTACAGGGGGCGGGTTAGAGACCCAGTACTTC | CASSQVTGGGLETQYF
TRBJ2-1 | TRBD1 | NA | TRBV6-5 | TGTGCCAGCAGGGGGACAGGGGAAGAGGCTGAGCAGTTCTTC | CASRGTGEEAEQFF